Described below is a single T cell receptor (beta chain) sequence and its context. Only in-frame clones appear in the TCRdb table, and some are missing; sequencing was by immunoSEQ multiplex PCR. Among about 180,000 clones, roughly 90% were seen once, and the ten largest hold approximately 2.5%. This sample was included in a study of T cell responses to AZD1222 COVID-19 vaccine. CDR3 size: 16 residues. The gene calls are TRBV21-1 and TRBJ2-3. TRBV21-1 is a listed pseudogene. The specimen comprised peripheral blood, sampled on day 0 of AZD1222 vaccination. The receptor's source is an adult in good health. The DNA for the CDR3 is TGTGCCAGCAGCAAAGAAAATCGGGCAGGCACAGATACGCAGTATTTT. Translating gives CASSKENRAGTDTQYF.